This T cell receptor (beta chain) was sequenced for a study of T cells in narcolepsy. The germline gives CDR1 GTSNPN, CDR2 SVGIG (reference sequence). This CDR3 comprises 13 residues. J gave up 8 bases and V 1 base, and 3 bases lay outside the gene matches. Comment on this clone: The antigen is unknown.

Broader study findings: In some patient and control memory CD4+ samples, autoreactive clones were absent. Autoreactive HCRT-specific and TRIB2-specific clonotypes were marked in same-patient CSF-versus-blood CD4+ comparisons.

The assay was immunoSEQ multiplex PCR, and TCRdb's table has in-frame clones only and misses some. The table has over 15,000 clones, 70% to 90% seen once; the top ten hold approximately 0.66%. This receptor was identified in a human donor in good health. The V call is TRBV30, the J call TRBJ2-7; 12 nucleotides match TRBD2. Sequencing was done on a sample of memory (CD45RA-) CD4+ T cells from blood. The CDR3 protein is CAWSGTSGTKQYF. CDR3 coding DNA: TGTGCCTGGAGTGGGACTAGCGGGACTAAGCAGTACTTC.